This TCR beta chain was found in a study of T-cell memory formation after mild COVID-19. Employing constant-segment primers, 5'RACE generated TCR alpha and TCR beta cDNA libraries bearing sample barcodes and UMIs. TCRdb processed the 5' RACE reads anew with MiXCR; each CDR3 protein has one entry. The sample carries about 560,000 distinct CDR3 sequences, 15% to 20% recorded once. V was cut by 8 bases and J by 4 bases, with 11 bases left in between. The germline CDR1 and CDR2 sequences are MNHEY and SVGAGI. The CDR3 is 12 residues long. A remark on this clonotype: Its antigen is unidentified.

Findings of the study overall: Memory from before infection featured some responding clones, which suggests cross-reactive memory joined.

The sequence was obtained from an adult woman who had mild COVID-19 (a few samples of this study predate the infection). Cell type and time point are not known. The rearrangement uses TRBV6-5 and TRBJ1-1; weak D call: TRBD1 (5 bases). The sequencing input was PBMCs or a T cell subset sorted from them (not recorded which). CDR3 sequence: CASRGGGTEAFF. The CDR3 bases are TGTGCCAGCCGGGGGGGTGGCACTGAAGCTTTCTTT.